This TCR beta chain was sequenced for a study of blood T cell repertoires in COVID-19. The wider study: Researchers got acute and convalescent COVID-19 samples from the United States, Italy and Spain. T cells, B-cell-depleted T cells, or PBMCs provided the cDNA or gDNA that served as material.

The method was immunoSEQ multiplex PCR; TCRdb's version includes in-frame clones alone and lacks a portion of them. Among roughly 290,000 clones, about 85% were seen once, and the ten largest hold 0.7% to 0.9%. Germline V CDR1 and CDR2: SGHRS, YFSETQ. CDR3 length: 16 amino acids. V lost 0 bases, J lost 5 bases, and 6 bases stayed unmatched. This clone has just one count. Patients of the Seattle cohort, enrolled during active infection, were followed longitudinally. The TCR was taken from a human donor with COVID-19, enrolled during active disease. The donor label of this sample is uncertain. This sequence joins TRBV5-1 and TRBJ2-1, with 9 positions matching TRBD2. The sample comprised peripheral blood. CDR3 sequence: CASSLVGGRAHNEQFF. The DNA for the CDR3 is TGCGCCAGCAGCTTGGTGGGCGGGAGGGCCCACAATGAGCAGTTCTTC. The full variable domain, with the rest looked up from reference TRBV5-1 and TRBJ2-1, is KAGVTQTPRYLIKTRGQQVTLSCSPISGHRSVSWYQQTPGQGLQFLFEYFSETQRNKGNFPGRFSGRQFSNSRSEMNVSTLELGDSALYLCASSLVGGRAHNEQFFGPGTRLTVL.